This is a list of T cell receptor beta chains from one sample in a study of cytomegalovirus exposure and HLA in healthy donors. Generated by immunoSEQ multiplex PCR, the TCRdb table keeps only in-frame clones and is missing some. The sample has 130,000 to 150,000 clones; around three quarters are singletons. The sample consisted of PBMCs. These receptors were collected from a man aged 35 to 55 in good health and CMV-seropositive. Each CDR3 is given with its conserved first and last residue. D genes are given only for firm matches. Some rows have no size entry. The others give once, few or many, or a class for an expanded clone.

V gene: TRBV5-1; clone size: NA; D gene: TRBD2; J gene: TRBJ2-1; CDR3 protein: CASSPGLAGEDEQFF; CDR3 DNA: TGCGCCAGCAGCCCGGGACTAGCGGGAGAGGATGAGCAGTTCTTC
V gene: TRBV7-8; clone size: NA; D gene: TRBD1; J gene: TRBJ2-3; CDR3 protein: CASSLSAGGHHRGDTQYF; CDR3 DNA: TGTGCCAGCAGCTTATCGGCAGGGGGCCATCATCGGGGAGATACGCAGTATTTT
V gene: TRBV5-8; clone size: NA; D gene: NA; J gene: TRBJ1-4; CDR3 protein: CASSFNLGPGTTNEKLFF; CDR3 DNA: TGTGCCAGCAGCTTCAACCTTGGGCCGGGGACAACTAATGAAAAACTGTTTTTT
V gene: TRBV7-9; clone size: few; D gene: TRBD2; J gene: TRBJ2-5; CDR3 protein: CASSFPSGGSQETQYF; CDR3 DNA: TGTGCCAGCAGCTTCCCTAGCGGGGGCTCTCAAGAGACCCAGTACTTC
V gene: TRBV28; clone size: few; D gene: TRBD1; J gene: TRBJ2-7; CDR3 protein: CASSRTNPGQGGHEQYF; CDR3 DNA: TGTGCCAGCAGCCGTACCAATCCCGGACAGGGGGGCCACGAGCAGTACTTC
V gene: TRBV5-5; clone size: NA; D gene: TRBD1; J gene: TRBJ1-5; CDR3 protein: CASSYKPGGEGQPQHF; CDR3 DNA: TGTGCCAGCAGCTACAAGCCAGGGGGCGAAGGACAGCCCCAGCATTTT
V gene: TRBV4-1; clone size: NA; D gene: NA; J gene: TRBJ1-2; CDR3 protein: CASSQDPGGGDVYGYTF; CDR3 DNA: TGCGCCAGCAGCCAAGATCCCGGGGGAGGGGACGTCTATGGCTACACCTTC
V gene: TRBV7-6; clone size: NA; D gene: TRBD1; J gene: TRBJ2-6; CDR3 protein: CASSLAVAGQGLGANVLTF; CDR3 DNA: TGTGCCAGCAGCTTAGCGGTTGCGGGACAGGGGCTCGGGGCCAACGTCCTGACTTTC
V gene: TRBV2; clone size: few; D gene: NA; J gene: TRBJ2-7; CDR3 protein: CASSGAYPYEQYF; CDR3 DNA: TGTGCCAGCAGTGGGGCCTATCCCTACGAGCAGTACTTC
V gene: TRBV28; clone size: many; D gene: TRBD1; J gene: TRBJ1-5; CDR3 protein: CASNHRDRGRRGNQPQHF; CDR3 DNA: TGTGCCAGCAATCACCGGGACAGGGGGCGCAGGGGCAATCAGCCCCAGCATTTT
V gene: TRBV6-5; clone size: NA; D gene: NA; J gene: TRBJ1-1; CDR3 protein: CASTGVENTEAFF; CDR3 DNA: TGTGCCAGCACTGGAGTAGAGAACACTGAAGCTTTCTTT
V gene: TRBV19; clone size: NA; D gene: TRBD1; J gene: TRBJ2-5; CDR3 protein: CASSQGAAETQYF; CDR3 DNA: TGTGCCAGTAGTCAGGGGGCAGCGGAGACCCAGTACTTC
V gene: TRBV9; clone size: NA; D gene: NA; J gene: TRBJ2-2; CDR3 protein: CASSRPGSKGTGELFF; CDR3 DNA: TGTGCCAGCAGCCGCCCGGGGAGTAAGGGAACCGGGGAGCTGTTTTTT
V gene: TRBV13; clone size: few; D gene: NA; J gene: TRBJ2-7; CDR3 protein: CASSHRNQVAYEQYF; CDR3 DNA: TGTGCCAGCAGCCACCGGAATCAGGTCGCCTACGAGCAGTACTTC
V gene: TRBV28; clone size: NA; D gene: NA; J gene: TRBJ1-5; CDR3 protein: CATGVVGRYQPQHF; CDR3 DNA: TGTGCCACCGGGGTCGTGGGAAGGTATCAGCCCCAGCATTTT
V gene: TRBV10-1; clone size: NA; D gene: NA; J gene: TRBJ2-5; CDR3 protein: CASSGQVQETQYF; CDR3 DNA: TGCGCCAGCAGTGGACAGGTCCAAGAGACCCAGTACTTC
V gene: TRBV30; clone size: NA; D gene: NA; J gene: TRBJ1-2; CDR3 protein: CAWSVGRVVYGYTF; CDR3 DNA: TGTGCCTGGAGTGTAGGCAGGGTAGTCTATGGCTACACCTTC
V gene: TRBV10-2; clone size: NA; D gene: TRBD1; J gene: TRBJ1-4; CDR3 protein: CASHLRDRNEKLFF; CDR3 DNA: TGCGCCAGTCACCTCCGGGACAGAAATGAAAAACTGTTTTTT
V gene: TRBV9; clone size: NA; D gene: TRBD1; J gene: TRBJ2-7; CDR3 protein: CASSPRPGTGILHYEQYF; CDR3 DNA: TGTGCCAGCAGCCCTCGTCCCGGGACAGGGATTCTTCACTACGAGCAGTACTTC
V gene: TRBV7-8; clone size: NA; D gene: NA; J gene: TRBJ2-7; CDR3 protein: CASSLARNEQYF; CDR3 DNA: TGTGCCAGCAGCTTAGCGAGGAACGAGCAGTACTTC
V gene: TRBV6-1; clone size: NA; D gene: NA; J gene: TRBJ2-6; CDR3 protein: CASSDRGRSGANVLTF; CDR3 DNA: TGTGCCAGCAGTGACAGGGGACGGTCTGGGGCCAACGTCCTGACTTTC
V gene: TRBV19; clone size: NA; D gene: TRBD1; J gene: TRBJ2-3; CDR3 protein: CASIQPGQNTDTQYF; CDR3 DNA: TGTGCCAGTATCCAACCGGGACAGAACACAGATACGCAGTATTTT
V gene: TRBV6-6; clone size: NA; D gene: NA; J gene: TRBJ1-2; CDR3 protein: CASISQALANYGYTF; CDR3 DNA: TGTGCCAGCATTTCACAGGCACTTGCTAACTATGGCTACACCTTC
V gene: TRBV5-1; clone size: NA; D gene: NA; J gene: TRBJ2-2; CDR3 protein: CASSSTPNTGELFF; CDR3 DNA: TGCGCCAGCAGCTCTACCCCGAACACCGGGGAGCTGTTTTTT
V gene: TRBV7-2; clone size: NA; D gene: NA; J gene: TRBJ2-7; CDR3 protein: CASSLDFNYEQYF; CDR3 DNA: TGTGCCAGCAGCTTAGACTTCAACTACGAGCAGTACTTC
V gene: TRBV18; clone size: once; D gene: NA; J gene: TRBJ1-1; CDR3 protein: CASSPLRQQAMNTEAFF; CDR3 DNA: TGTGCCAGCTCACCCCTACGTCAACAGGCGATGAACACTGAAGCTTTCTTT
V gene: TRBV7-9; clone size: NA; D gene: TRBD2; J gene: TRBJ2-3; CDR3 protein: CASRLLAGGPTDTQYF; CDR3 DNA: TGTGCCAGCAGATTACTAGCGGGGGGCCCCACAGATACGCAGTATTTT
V gene: TRBV29-1; clone size: NA; D gene: TRBD1; J gene: TRBJ2-1; CDR3 protein: CSVGAGGSEQFF; CDR3 DNA: TGCAGCGTGGGCGCAGGGGGCAGTGAGCAGTTCTTC
V gene: TRBV12-5; clone size: few; D gene: NA; J gene: TRBJ2-5; CDR3 protein: CASGLDVQGPQYF; CDR3 DNA: TGTGCTAGTGGTTTGGATGTACAGGGACCCCAGTACTTC
V gene: TRBV7-7; clone size: once; D gene: NA; J gene: TRBJ2-7; CDR3 protein: CASSQGLTYEQYF; CDR3 DNA: TGTGCTAGCAGCCAAGGACTGACCTACGAGCAGTACTTC
V gene: TRBV7-9; clone size: NA; D gene: TRBD1; J gene: TRBJ2-7; CDR3 protein: CASSRDRNYEQYF; CDR3 DNA: TGTGCCAGCAGCAGGGACAGAAACTACGAGCAGTACTTC
V gene: TRBV28; clone size: NA; D gene: TRBD1; J gene: TRBJ1-5; CDR3 protein: CASRTQGTQPQHF; CDR3 DNA: TGTGCCAGCAGAACACAGGGGACTCAGCCCCAGCATTTT
V gene: TRBV19; clone size: NA; D gene: NA; J gene: TRBJ1-1; CDR3 protein: CASGPGRGNTEAFF; CDR3 DNA: TGTGCCAGTGGCCCCGGAAGGGGGAACACTGAAGCTTTCTTT
V gene: TRBV4-3; clone size: NA; D gene: NA; J gene: TRBJ2-1; CDR3 protein: CASSRTNEQFF; CDR3 DNA: TGCGCCAGCAGCCGCACAAATGAGCAGTTCTTC
V gene: TRBV4-1; clone size: NA; D gene: TRBD1; J gene: TRBJ2-7; CDR3 protein: CASSFDRGLNEQYF; CDR3 DNA: TGCGCCAGCAGCTTTGACAGGGGCTTGAACGAGCAGTACTTC
V gene: TRBV7-2; clone size: once; D gene: NA; J gene: TRBJ1-1; CDR3 protein: CASSLATGGAFF; CDR3 DNA: TGTGCCAGCAGCTTAGCTACGGGAGGAGCTTTCTTT
V gene: TRBV27; clone size: NA; D gene: TRBD2; J gene: TRBJ2-5; CDR3 protein: CASRTGGGLETQYF; CDR3 DNA: TGTGCCAGCAGGACCGGGGGAGGGTTAGAGACCCAGTACTTC
V gene: TRBV5-8; clone size: NA; D gene: TRBD1; J gene: TRBJ1-2; CDR3 protein: CASSSRDRWFLNYGYTF; CDR3 DNA: TGTGCCAGCAGCTCCCGGGACAGGTGGTTCCTTAACTATGGCTACACCTTC
V gene: TRBV29-1; clone size: NA; D gene: NA; J gene: TRBJ2-1; CDR3 protein: CSVEGAQGLSYYNEQFF; CDR3 DNA: TGCAGCGTTGAAGGGGCTCAGGGACTCTCATATTACAATGAGCAGTTCTTC
V gene: TRBV19; clone size: NA; D gene: NA; J gene: TRBJ2-7; CDR3 protein: CASSIDQVSPFKGVCYEQYF; CDR3 DNA: TGTGCCAGTAGTATAGATCAGGTTAGCCCTTTCAAGGGAGTTTGCTACGAGCAGTACTTC
V gene: TRBV27; clone size: NA; D gene: NA; J gene: TRBJ2-5; CDR3 protein: CASSQGFQETQYF; CDR3 DNA: TGTGCCAGCAGTCAGGGGTTCCAAGAGACCCAGTACTTC
V gene: TRBV4-2; clone size: NA; D gene: NA; J gene: TRBJ1-1; CDR3 protein: CASSQDFQGRTEAFF; CDR3 DNA: TGTGCCAGCAGCCAAGATTTCCAGGGAAGAACTGAAGCTTTCTTT
V gene: TRBV4-1; clone size: NA; D gene: TRBD1; J gene: TRBJ1-2; CDR3 protein: CASSQGTGELGGYTF; CDR3 DNA: TGCGCCAGCAGCCAAGGCACAGGGGAACTAGGGGGCTACACCTTC
V gene: TRBV5-6; clone size: NA; D gene: NA; J gene: TRBJ1-1; CDR3 protein: CASSFASGGTGEAFF; CDR3 DNA: TGTGCCAGCAGCTTCGCTTCGGGAGGCACCGGCGAAGCTTTCTTT
V gene: TRBV4-3; clone size: NA; D gene: NA; J gene: TRBJ2-1; CDR3 protein: CASSQDLSGVGFNEQFF; CDR3 DNA: TGCGCCAGCAGCCAAGATCTGTCGGGGGTCGGTTTCAATGAGCAGTTCTTC